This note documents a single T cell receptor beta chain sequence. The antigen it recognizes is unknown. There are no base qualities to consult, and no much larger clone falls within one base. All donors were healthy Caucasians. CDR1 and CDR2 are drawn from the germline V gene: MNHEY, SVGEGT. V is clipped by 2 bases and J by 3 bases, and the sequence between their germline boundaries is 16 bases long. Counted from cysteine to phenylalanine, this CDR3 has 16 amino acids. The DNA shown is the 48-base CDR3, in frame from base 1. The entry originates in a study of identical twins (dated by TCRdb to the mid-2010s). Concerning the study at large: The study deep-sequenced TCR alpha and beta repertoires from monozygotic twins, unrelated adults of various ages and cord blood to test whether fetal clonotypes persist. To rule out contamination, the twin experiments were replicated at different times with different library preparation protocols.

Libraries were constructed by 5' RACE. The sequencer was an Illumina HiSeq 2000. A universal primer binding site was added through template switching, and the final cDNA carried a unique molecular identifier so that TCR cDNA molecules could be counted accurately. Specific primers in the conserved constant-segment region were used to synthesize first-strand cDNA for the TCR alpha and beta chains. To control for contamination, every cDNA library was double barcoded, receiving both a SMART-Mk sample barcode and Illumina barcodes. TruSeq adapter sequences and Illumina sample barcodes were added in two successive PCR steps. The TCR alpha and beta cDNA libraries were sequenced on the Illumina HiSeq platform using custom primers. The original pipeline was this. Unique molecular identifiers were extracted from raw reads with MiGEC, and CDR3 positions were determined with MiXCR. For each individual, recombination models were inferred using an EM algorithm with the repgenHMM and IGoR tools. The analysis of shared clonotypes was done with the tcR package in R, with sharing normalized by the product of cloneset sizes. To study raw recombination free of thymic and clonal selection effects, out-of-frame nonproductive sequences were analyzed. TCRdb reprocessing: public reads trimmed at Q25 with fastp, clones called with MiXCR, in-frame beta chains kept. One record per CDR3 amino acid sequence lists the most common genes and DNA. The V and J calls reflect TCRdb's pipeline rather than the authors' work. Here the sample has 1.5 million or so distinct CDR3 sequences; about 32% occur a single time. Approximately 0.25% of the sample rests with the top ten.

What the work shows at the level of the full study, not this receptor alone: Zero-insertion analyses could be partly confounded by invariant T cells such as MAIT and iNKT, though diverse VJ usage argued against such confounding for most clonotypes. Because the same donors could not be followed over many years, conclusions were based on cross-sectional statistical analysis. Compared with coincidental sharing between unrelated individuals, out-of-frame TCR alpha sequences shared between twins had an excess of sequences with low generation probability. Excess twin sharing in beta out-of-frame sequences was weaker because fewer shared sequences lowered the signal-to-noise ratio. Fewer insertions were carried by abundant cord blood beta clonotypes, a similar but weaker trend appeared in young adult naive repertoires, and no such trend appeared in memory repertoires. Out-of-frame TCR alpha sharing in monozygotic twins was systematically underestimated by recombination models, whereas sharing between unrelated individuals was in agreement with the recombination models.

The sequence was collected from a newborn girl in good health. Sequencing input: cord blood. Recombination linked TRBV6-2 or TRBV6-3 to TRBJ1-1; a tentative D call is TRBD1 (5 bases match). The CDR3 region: CASSYEGGGVDTEAFF. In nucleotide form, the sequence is TGTGCCAGCAGTTACGAAGGTGGGGGAGTAGACACTGAAGCTTTCTTT.